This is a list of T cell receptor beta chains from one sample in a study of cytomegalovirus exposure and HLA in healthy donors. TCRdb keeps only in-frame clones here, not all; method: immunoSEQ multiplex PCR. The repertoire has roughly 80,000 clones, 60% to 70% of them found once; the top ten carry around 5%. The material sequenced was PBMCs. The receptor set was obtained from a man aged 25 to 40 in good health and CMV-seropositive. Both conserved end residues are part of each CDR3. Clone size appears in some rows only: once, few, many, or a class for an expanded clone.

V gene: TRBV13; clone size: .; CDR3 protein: CASSQNYEQYF
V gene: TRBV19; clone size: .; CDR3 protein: CATGQPNSPLHF
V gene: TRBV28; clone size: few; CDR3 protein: CASSLKAATGANVLTF
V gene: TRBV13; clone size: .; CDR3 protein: CASSLNRDGLDWLRSYNEQFF
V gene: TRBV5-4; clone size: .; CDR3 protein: CASSLTGMRGNTIYF
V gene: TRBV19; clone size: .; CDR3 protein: CASSSISGIGSYEQYF
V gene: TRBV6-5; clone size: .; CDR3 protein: CASSVVQGAYGYTF
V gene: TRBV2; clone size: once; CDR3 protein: CASRLSRDRGWDEKLFF
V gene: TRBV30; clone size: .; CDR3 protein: CAWSQARTGELFF
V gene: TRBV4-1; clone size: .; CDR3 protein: CASSQSGILGNTIYF
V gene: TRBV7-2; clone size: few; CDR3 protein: CASSPDALGNEQFF
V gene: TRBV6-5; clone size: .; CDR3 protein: CASSYVSGLSDTEAFF
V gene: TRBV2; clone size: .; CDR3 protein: CASRQGLTSYNEQFF
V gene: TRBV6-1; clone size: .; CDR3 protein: CASSEVQDYEQYF
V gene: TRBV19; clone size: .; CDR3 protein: CASSQGVVDQPQHF
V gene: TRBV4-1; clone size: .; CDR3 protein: CASSQLAGVNEQFF
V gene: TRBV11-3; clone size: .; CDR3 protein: CASSSPGNTDTQYF
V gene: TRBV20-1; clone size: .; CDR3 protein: CSAREATIQYF
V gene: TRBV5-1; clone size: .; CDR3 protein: CASSLSLGQNTGELFF
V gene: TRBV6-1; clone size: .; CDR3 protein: CASRGYSYEQYF
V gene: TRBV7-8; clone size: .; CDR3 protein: CASSLALAGGMPGELFF
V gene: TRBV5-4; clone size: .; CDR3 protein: CASSLRTASTDTQYF
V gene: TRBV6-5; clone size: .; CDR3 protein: CASSSQSGGTEAFF
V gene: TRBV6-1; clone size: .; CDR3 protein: CASSWDRDGVSGYTF
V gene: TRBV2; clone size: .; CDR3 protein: CASSGGAKGGYTF
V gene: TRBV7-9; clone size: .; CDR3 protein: CASSSDTSYGYTF
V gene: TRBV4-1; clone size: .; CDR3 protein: CASSQVVFHEQYF
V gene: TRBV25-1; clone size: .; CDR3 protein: CASRERREGGTSEKLFF
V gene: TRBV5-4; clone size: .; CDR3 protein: CASSSPTSGGRADTQYF
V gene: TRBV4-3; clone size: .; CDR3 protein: CASSQVLDSYEQYF
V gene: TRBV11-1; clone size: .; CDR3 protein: CASSWDRENTEAFF
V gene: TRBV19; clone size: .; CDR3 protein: CASSMSGFDIQYF
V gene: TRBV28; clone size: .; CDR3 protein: CASSSPLGQGKAFF
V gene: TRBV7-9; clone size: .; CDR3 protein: CATEMGLGFVNEQFF
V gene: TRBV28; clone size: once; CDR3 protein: CASSFPGQESSYNEQFF
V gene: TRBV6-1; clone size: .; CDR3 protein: CASSETGVTYGYTF
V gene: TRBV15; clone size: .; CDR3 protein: CATSRPTGNNYGYTF
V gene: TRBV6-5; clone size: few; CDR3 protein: CASSSNREETQYF
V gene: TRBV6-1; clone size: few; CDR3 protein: CASTPPLLGYTF
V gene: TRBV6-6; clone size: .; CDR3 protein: CASTGRVDHEQFF
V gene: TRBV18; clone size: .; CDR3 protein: CASSPTATSGLGEQFF
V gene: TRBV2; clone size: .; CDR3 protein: CASSDTAGVGYEQYF
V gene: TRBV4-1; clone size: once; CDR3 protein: CASSQGQGGQPQHF
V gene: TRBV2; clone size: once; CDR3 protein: CATTPGTSGYEQYF
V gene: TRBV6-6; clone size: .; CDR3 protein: CASTLDSSPTGELFF
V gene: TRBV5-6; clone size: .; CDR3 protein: CASSLMGQGPRNGYTF
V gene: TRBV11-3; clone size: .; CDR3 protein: CASSQGQGGGYTF
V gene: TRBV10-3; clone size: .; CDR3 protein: CAISEDRAGNEAFF
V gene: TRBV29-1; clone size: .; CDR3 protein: CSVVGGQETQYF
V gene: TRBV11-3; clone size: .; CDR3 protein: CASSLGQGIHEQYF